This T cell receptor (beta chain) was sequenced in a study of Tregs in tolerant kidney transplant recipients. TCRdb keeps only in-frame clones here, not all; method: immunoSEQ multiplex PCR. The sample records 90,000 to 120,000 clones, almost 90% being singletons. Unmatched junction bases numbered 10, after V lost 4 bases and J lost 5 bases. Per germline, CDR1 MGHRA and CDR2 YSYEKL. This CDR3 contains 15 residues. Source: CD4+ T cells from blood, taken before the transplant. The genes are TRBV4-1 and TRBJ1-1, with TRBD1 identical over 7 bases. The origin of this receptor is a human donor who received a combined kidney and bone marrow transplant. CDR3: CASSLLRGRDTEAFF. The CDR3 DNA follows: TGCGCCAGCAGCCTTTTAAGGGGGCGAGATACTGAAGCTTTCTTT.